This record looks at one TCR beta chain sequence and its context. Its antigen is unknown. No base quality values were provided; no much bigger clone lies one nucleotide off. The data stem from a study of OX40 agonist ivuxolimab in advanced cancers. A note on the overall study: Ivuxolimab, which targeted the costimulatory receptor OX40 (CD134), was an agonistic, fully human IgG2 monoclonal antibody. Intravenous ivuxolimab was administered to patients every 2 weeks at six dose levels: 0.01, 0.1, 0.3, 1.5, 3 and 10 mg/kg. Of the approximately 54 dose-escalation patients, hepatocellular carcinoma was present in about 19, melanoma in roughly 15, renal cell carcinoma in 9 and head and neck cancer in 9. A male proportion of 75% to 85% and a mean age of approximately 55 years, ranging from about 20 to 85, were recorded for the dose-escalation cohort. Patients were allowed to have had prior anti-PD-1, anti-PD-L1 or anti-CTLA-4 therapy, and more than 35% of the dose-escalation patients had been treated with checkpoint inhibitors. Three dose-escalation patients achieved partial responses, one with hepatocellular carcinoma and two with cutaneous melanoma. The purpose of peripheral TCRbeta sequencing was to test whether ivuxolimab changed TCR sequence diversity and led to clonal T-cell expansion. The paper covers the monotherapy dose-escalation part of the phase I ivuxolimab trial, which included N ≈ 50 patients.

Genomic DNA was extracted from sorted cells for sequencing of the TCRbeta CDR3 region. The immunoSEQ Assay was used to sequence the TCRbeta CDR3 regions. The source is immuneACCESS, and TCRdb retained only in-frame sequences with V and J called. Part of the clones is not carried over; for the studies checked, unresolved V genes explain less than half of this, and the remainder is unexplained. The sample table contains 40,000 or so clones; only one count was recorded for about 93% of them. The ten largest clonotypes hold 20% to 25% of the sample. Broad study findings and their caveats: On average, CD8+ T cells showed more expanded clones than CD4+ T cells after ivuxolimab. At doses of 0.1 to 3.0 mg/kg, clonal expansion of both CD4+ and CD8+ T cells in blood was seen between baseline and week 6. Which antigens the clonally expanded peripheral T cells were specific for was not determined. In the 0.1-3.0 mg/kg groups, partial responders had among the lowest normalized peripheral clonal expansion, particularly in CD8+ T cells. Low levels of normalized T-cell clonal expansion were also seen in some patients who did not respond.

Sequences SGDLS (CDR1) and YYNGEE (CDR2) are obtained from the germline V gene. CDR3 length: 15 amino acids, cysteine to phenylalanine. Left in the record is the CDR3 DNA by itself, 45 bases read in frame from the first base. V trim: 4 bases; J trim: 4 bases; unmatched bases: 6. The trial excluded patients who had a history of autoimmune disease or were on systemic immunosuppression. In every dose cohort, peripheral blood was drawn for TCR sequencing at baseline, cycle 4 day 1, and cycle 7 day 1. Samples were obtained from an open-label, multicenter, first-in-human phase I dose-escalation trial of ivuxolimab. Adults with locally advanced or metastatic melanoma, renal cell carcinoma, hepatocellular carcinoma or head and neck squamous cell carcinoma were enrolled in the trial. Before TCR sequencing, CD4+ and CD8+ T cells were separately sorted from peripheral blood.

The chain was built from TRBV9 and TRBJ2-5, with TRBD2 identical over 11 junction bases. This receptor was identified in an adult with an advanced solid tumor such as melanoma, head and neck, liver or kidney cancer. The input for sequencing was CD4+ or CD8+ T cells sorted from blood, taken in a trial of the OX40 agonist ivuxolimab. Read as DNA, the sequence is TGTGCCAGCAGCAGCGGACTAGCGGGCGTAGAGACCCAGTACTTC. Its coded protein is CASSSGLAGVETQYF.